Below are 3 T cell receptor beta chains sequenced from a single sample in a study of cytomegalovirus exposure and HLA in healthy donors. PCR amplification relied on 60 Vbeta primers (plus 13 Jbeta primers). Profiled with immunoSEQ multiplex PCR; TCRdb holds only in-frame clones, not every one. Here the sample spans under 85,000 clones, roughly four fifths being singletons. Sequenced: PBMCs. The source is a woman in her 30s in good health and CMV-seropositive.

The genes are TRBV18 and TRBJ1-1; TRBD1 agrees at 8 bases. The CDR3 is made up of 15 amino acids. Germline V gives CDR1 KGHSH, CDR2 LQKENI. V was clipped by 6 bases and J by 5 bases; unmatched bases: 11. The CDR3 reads CASSRSGGAGTEAFF. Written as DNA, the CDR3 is TGTGCCAGCTCCCGGTCAGGGGGCGCGGGTACTGAAGCTTTCTTT.

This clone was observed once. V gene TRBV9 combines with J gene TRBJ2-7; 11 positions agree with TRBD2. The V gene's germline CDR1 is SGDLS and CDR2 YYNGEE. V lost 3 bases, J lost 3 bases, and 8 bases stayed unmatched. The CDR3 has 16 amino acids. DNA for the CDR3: TGTGCCAGCAGCGCCTCGGGGGGACTAGCGGACTACGAGCAGTACTTC. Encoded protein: CASSASGGLADYEQYF.

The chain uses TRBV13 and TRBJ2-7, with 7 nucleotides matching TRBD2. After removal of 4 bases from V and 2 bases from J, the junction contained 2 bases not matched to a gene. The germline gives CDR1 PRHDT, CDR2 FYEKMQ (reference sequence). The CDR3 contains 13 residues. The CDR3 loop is CASSSTSAYEQYF. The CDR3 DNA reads TGTGCCAGCAGCTCCACTAGCGCCTACGAGCAGTACTTC. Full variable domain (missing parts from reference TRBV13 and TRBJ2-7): AAGVIQSPRHLIKEKRETATLKCYPIPRHDTVYWYQQGPGQDPQFLISFYEKMQSDKGSIPDRFSAQQFSDYHSELNMSSLELGDSALYFCASSSTSAYEQYFGPGTRLTVT.